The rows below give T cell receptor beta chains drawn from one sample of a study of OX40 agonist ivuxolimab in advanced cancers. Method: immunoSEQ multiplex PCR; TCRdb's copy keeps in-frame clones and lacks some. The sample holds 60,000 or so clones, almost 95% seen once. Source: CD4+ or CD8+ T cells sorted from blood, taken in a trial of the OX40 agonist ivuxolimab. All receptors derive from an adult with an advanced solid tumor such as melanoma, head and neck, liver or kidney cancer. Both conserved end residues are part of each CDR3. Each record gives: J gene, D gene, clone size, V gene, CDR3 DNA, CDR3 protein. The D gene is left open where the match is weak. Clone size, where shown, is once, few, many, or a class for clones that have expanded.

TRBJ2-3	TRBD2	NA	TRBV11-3	TGTGCCAGCAGCGATAGCGGGAGGACCACAGATACGCAGTATTTT	CASSDSGRTTDTQYF
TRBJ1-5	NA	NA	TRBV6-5	TGTGCCAGCCAAGCGGGTAGCAATCAGCCCCAGCATTTT	CASQAGSNQPQHF
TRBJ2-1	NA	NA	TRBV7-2	TGTGCCAGCAGCTTAAGGAGCGGAACCTTATCCTACAATGAGCAGTTCTTC	CASSLRSGTLSYNEQFF
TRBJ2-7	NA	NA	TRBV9	TGTGCCAGCAGCGTGCAATCGGGTTACGAGCAGTACTTC	CASSVQSGYEQYF
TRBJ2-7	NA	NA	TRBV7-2	TGTGCCAGCAGCCTAGGGGGGGAGGGAACCTACGAGCAGTACTTC	CASSLGGEGTYEQYF
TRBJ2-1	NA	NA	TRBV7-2	TGTGCCAGCAGCTTAATCCAGGGGACTGAGCAGTTCTTC	CASSLIQGTEQFF
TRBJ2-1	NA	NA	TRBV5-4	TGTGCCAGCTCCGATCGATCCTACAATGAGCAGTTCTTC	CASSDRSYNEQFF
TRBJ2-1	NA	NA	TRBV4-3	TGCGCCAGCAGCCAAGGGACAAAGTCCTACAATGAGCAGTTCTTC	CASSQGTKSYNEQFF
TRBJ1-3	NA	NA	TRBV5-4	TGTGCCAGCAGCTCCGGGAGGGGCGCTGGAAACACCATATATTTT	CASSSGRGAGNTIYF
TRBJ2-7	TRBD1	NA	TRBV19	TGTGCCAGTAGTATAGTGGGGACAGGGTCCTACGAGCAGTACTTC	CASSIVGTGSYEQYF
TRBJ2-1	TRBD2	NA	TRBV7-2	TGTGCCAGCAAACCTGAACTAGCGCGCTACAATGAGCAGTTCTTC	CASKPELARYNEQFF
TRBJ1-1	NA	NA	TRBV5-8	TGTGCCAGCAGCTTCCAGGTAGTGAGGGGAAAGAACGATGAAGCTTTCTTT	CASSFQVVRGKNDEAFF
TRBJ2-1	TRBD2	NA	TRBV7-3	TGTGCCAGCAGCTTAGCTCCGCTAGCGGGATCCCGGAATGAGCAGTTCTTC	CASSLAPLAGSRNEQFF
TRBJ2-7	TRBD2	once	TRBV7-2	TGTGCCAGCAGCCAAGGACTAGCCACCGAGCAGTACTTC	CASSQGLATEQYF
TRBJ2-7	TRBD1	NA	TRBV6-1	TGTGCCAGCAGGCTATGGGGGACAGGGGCATACGAGCAGTACTTC	CASRLWGTGAYEQYF
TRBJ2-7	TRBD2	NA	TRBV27	TGTGCCAGCAGTCTTATCTTAGCGGGAGGGCCGGGCGAGCAGTACTTC	CASSLILAGGPGEQYF
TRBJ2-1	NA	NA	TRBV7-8	TGTGCCAGCAGCTTATTTGGCACCAATGAGCAGTTCTTC	CASSLFGTNEQFF
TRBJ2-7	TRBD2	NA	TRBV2	TGTGCCAGCAGTGAGGAACTAAGCGGGAACTCCTACGAGCAGTACTTC	CASSEELSGNSYEQYF
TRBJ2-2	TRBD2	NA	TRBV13	TGTGCCAGCAGCTTAGCCCAGCGGGAGGTCACCGGGGAGCTGTTTTTT	CASSLAQREVTGELFF
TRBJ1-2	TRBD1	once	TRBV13	TGTGCCAGCAGCCCCGGACAGGGGGTTGTTGGCTACACCTTC	CASSPGQGVVGYTF
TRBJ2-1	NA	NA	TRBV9	TGTGCCAGCACCTCTGGTACGACAAGCTCCTACAATGAGCAGTTCTTC	CASTSGTTSSYNEQFF
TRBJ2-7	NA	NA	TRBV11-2	TGTGCCAGCAGCTCCGGCCCTGGGCACGAGCAGTACTTC	CASSSGPGHEQYF
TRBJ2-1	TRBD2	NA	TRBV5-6	TGTGCCAGCAGCTTGTATGGTAGCGGGAGCCTTGAGCAGTTCTTC	CASSLYGSGSLEQFF
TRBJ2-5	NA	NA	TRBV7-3	TGTGCCAGCAGCCCCACGGGGGGCCGTGAGACCCAGTACTTC	CASSPTGGRETQYF
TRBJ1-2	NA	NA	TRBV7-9	TGTGCCAGCAGCTTAGAACCCTATGGCTACACCTTC	CASSLEPYGYTF
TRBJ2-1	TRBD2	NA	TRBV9	TGTGCCAGCAGCTCTAGGACTAGCGGGAGTTCCCCACAATCCTACAATGAGCAGTTCTTC	CASSSRTSGSSPQSYNEQFF
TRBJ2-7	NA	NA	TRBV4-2	TGTGCCAGCAGCCAAGGTCCCCTTGGTTACGAGCAGTACTTC	CASSQGPLGYEQYF
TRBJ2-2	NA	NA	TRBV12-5	TGTGCTAGTGGTTTGCTAGGCCGGATCTGGGACACCGGGGAGCTGTTTTTT	CASGLLGRIWDTGELFF
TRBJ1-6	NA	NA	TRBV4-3	TGCGCCAGCAGCCAAAACCCCTATCCCAGTTCGACGACACCCCTCCACTTT	CASSQNPYPSSTTPLHF
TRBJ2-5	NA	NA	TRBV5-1	TGCGCCAGCAGCCTGGAAGGGGTTCGTCGAGAGACCCAGTACTTC	CASSLEGVRRETQYF
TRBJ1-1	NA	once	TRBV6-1	TGTGCCAGCAGTATTCGGGACGTAACGAACACTGAAGCTTTCTTT	CASSIRDVTNTEAFF
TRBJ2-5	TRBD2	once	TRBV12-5	TGTGCTAGTGGTTCTTTCTTAGCGGGCGGTGAGACCCAGTACTTC	CASGSFLAGGETQYF
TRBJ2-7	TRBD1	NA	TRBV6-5	TGTGCCAGCAGGGGACAGGGTTCCACCTACGAGCAGTACTTC	CASRGQGSTYEQYF
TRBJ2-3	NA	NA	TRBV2	TGTGCCAGCATTCCCTTGCGGGAAAGCACAGATACGCAGTATTTT	CASIPLRESTDTQYF
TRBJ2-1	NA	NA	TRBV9	TGTGCCAGCAGCGTAGGGCTAGAAGGCTCCTACAATGAGCAGTTCTTC	CASSVGLEGSYNEQFF
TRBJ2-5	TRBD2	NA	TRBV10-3	TGTGCCATCAGTGAGTCAGCCGGGGGGGAAACGCAAGAGACCCAGTACTTC	CAISESAGGETQETQYF
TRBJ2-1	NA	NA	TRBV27	TGTGCCAGCAGTCTCAACAGAAATGAGCAGTTCTTC	CASSLNRNEQFF
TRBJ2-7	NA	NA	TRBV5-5	TGTGCCAGCAGCCCTGGGAGGAGCCTTTACGAGCAGTACTTC	CASSPGRSLYEQYF
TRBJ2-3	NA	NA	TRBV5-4	TGTGCCAGCAGCCGGGACAGCACAGATACGCAGTATTTT	CASSRDSTDTQYF
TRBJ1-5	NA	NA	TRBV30	TGTGCCTGGAGCCTAGCAGGGCTGAATCAGCCCCAGCATTTT	CAWSLAGLNQPQHF
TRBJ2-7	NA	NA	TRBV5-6	TGTGCCAGCAGCCCAGGAGCGGCCGGATTATACGAGCAGTACTTC	CASSPGAAGLYEQYF
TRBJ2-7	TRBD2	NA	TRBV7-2	TGTGCCAGCAGCTTATGGGAGGGGTCCTACGAGCAGTACTTC	CASSLWEGSYEQYF
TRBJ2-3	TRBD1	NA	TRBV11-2	TGTGCCAGCAGCTTAGAGGGGGACAGGCGTACGCAGTATTTT	CASSLEGDRRTQYF
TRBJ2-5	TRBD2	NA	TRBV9	TGTGCCAGCAGCGCGCGGGAGGTCCAAGAGACCCAGTACTTC	CASSAREVQETQYF
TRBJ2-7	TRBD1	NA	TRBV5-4	TGTGCCAGCAGCTTGGGGACAGGGGTTTACGAGCAGTACTTC	CASSLGTGVYEQYF
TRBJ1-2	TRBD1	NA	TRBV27	TGTGCCAGCAGTCTTCGGACAGGGGCCGGGAGTGGCTACACCTTC	CASSLRTGAGSGYTF
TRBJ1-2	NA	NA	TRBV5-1	TGCGCCAGCCGTCCTCAGGGGAACTATGGCTACACCTTC	CASRPQGNYGYTF
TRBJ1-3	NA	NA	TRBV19	TGTGCCAGTAGTTCGGGGGGCTCTGGAAACACCATATATTTT	CASSSGGSGNTIYF
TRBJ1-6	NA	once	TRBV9	TGTGCCAGCAGCGTAGATGGGAGGGGATATGCACCCCTCCACTTT	CASSVDGRGYAPLHF
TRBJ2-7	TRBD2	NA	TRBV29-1	TGCAGCGTTGTGATACTAGCGGGAGGGGGCGAGCAGTACTTC	CSVVILAGGGEQYF
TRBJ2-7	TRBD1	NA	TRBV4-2	TGTGCCAGCAGCCAAGGGGGACAGGGGTTCTACGAGCAGTACTTC	CASSQGGQGFYEQYF
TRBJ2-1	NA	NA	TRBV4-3	TGCGCCAGCAGCCGGGACGTTCACAATGAGCAGTTCTTC	CASSRDVHNEQFF
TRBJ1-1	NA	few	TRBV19	TGTGCCAGTAGTGTGGGACACTTAGAAGCTTTCTTT	CASSVGHLEAFF
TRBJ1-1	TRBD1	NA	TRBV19	TGTGCCAGTAGTATGGGGGGACAGTTTATCACTGAAGCTTTCTTT	CASSMGGQFITEAFF
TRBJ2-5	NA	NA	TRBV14	TGTGCCAGCAGCCTAGATTGGACGGTCCAAGAGACCCAGTACTTC	CASSLDWTVQETQYF
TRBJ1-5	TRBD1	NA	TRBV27	TGTGCCAGCAGTTCTGGGACAGGGGGCGGTCAGCCCCAGCATTTT	CASSSGTGGGQPQHF
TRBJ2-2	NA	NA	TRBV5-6	TGTGCCAGCAGCTCTATGAACACCGGGGAGCTGTTTTTT	CASSSMNTGELFF
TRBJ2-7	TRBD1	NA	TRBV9	TGTGCCAGCAGCTTAAGACAGGGTTCCTACGAGCAGTACTTC	CASSLRQGSYEQYF
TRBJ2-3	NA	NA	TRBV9	TGTGCCAGCAGCGTAGGAGACTACCGCGATACGCAGTATTTT	CASSVGDYRDTQYF
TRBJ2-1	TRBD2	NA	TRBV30	TGTGCCCGCCAGAACGGGAGGGCCTACAATGAGCAGTTCTTC	CARQNGRAYNEQFF